The source of this T cell receptor beta chain is a study of T cells in localized non-small cell lung cancer (dated by TCRdb to about 2020). Background for the entire study: T cell repertoires of 200 to 250 early-stage NSCLC patients were analyzed, with tumors being compared against uninvolved tumor-adjacent lungs. The cohort was made up of some 240 treatment-naive NSCLC patients whose localized lung tumors had been resected. A mean age of 66.3 years was recorded for the NSCLC patients, of whom roughly 130 were male and more than 95 were female. The paper as a whole reports these results and caveats: Longer overall survival was associated with higher blood T cell density, whereas shorter survival was associated with higher adjacent-lung clonality. Uninvolved tumor-adjacent lung showed the highest T cell clonality, higher than tumor, which suggests more focused antigenic responses in the uninvolved tumor-adjacent lung. A median of roughly 58 of the top 100 tumor clones were detected in paired uninvolved adjacent lung, and some 28 of these tumor clones were also found among the top 100 clones of the paired uninvolved adjacent lung. Since the design was exploratory, TCR variables were selected using unadjusted p-values with no false-discovery rate correction. Because multi-region sequencing of the tumors was not done, intratumor heterogeneity could not be ruled out.

At diagnosis, peripheral blood, uninvolved tumor-adjacent lung and tumor were collected and were preserved as a mix of fresh-frozen and FFPE material. For TCR repertoire profiling, blood samples were analyzed in the form of peripheral blood mononuclear cells. The germline V gene encodes CDR1 MGHDK and CDR2 SYGVNS. V is shortened by 0 bases, J by 5 bases, and the region joining them spans 2 bases. The CDR3 has 11 amino acids, counting the end cysteine and phenylalanine. Only the CDR3 portion is preserved as DNA: 33 bases, with reading frame beginning at the first base. A remark on this clone: Its recognized antigen is unknown. Qualities for individual bases were not recorded, and no much larger clone is one base off.

The immunoSEQ Assay was used to sequence TCR beta CDR3 regions from DNA. In the source study's methods: To compute T cell density, TCR beta template counts were normalized to usable DNA, which was estimated by amplifying housekeeping genes. Richness was estimated using the preseqR package, with extrapolation to 400,000 templates for PBMC samples and to 120,000 templates for tissue samples. Clonality was defined as one minus Pielou's evenness. Tissue-enriched TCRs were identified through differential abundance testing performed on productive amino-acid clonotypes, with a minimum total count of 5 and an alpha of 0.1. The Jaccard Index and the Morisita Overlap Index were used to quantify repertoire overlap between compartments. TCR beta CDR3s were clustered by GLIPH together with public tetramer-defined viral CDR3s, and at least three viral sequences plus V-gene enrichment were required for viral motifs. Not all clones reach the TCRdb copy of this immuneACCESS table, which keeps in-frame sequences only. Checked studies attribute under half of the gap to unresolved V genes and leave the rest unexplained. The V and J calls and clone size come from that table; D and trimming were worked out from the DNA. Across this sample there are some 30,000 clones, with approximately 94% seen only once. Less than 0.8% of the sample comes from the top ten.

This receptor was taken from a woman aged 35 to 70 with stage I lung adenocarcinoma. Sequencing was performed on peripheral blood, taken before any cancer treatment. In this chain, TRBV25-1 is recombined with TRBJ2-7; the D segment cannot be called with confidence. The encoded CDR3 is CASSEYNEQYF. The DNA sequence is given as TGTGCCAGCAGTGAATATAACGAGCAGTACTTC.